The 32 T cell receptor beta chains in this list originate from one sample, sequenced in a study of blood T cell repertoires in COVID-19. Profiled with immunoSEQ multiplex PCR; TCRdb holds only in-frame clones, not every one. The table records 160,000 or so clones, roughly 80% of them present only once. Sequenced: PBMCs or T cells enriched from blood (not recorded which). The receptor source for this set is a woman aged 35 to 49 with acute COVID-19.

The chain employs TRBV27 and TRBJ1-1; 7 bases are a match to TRBD1. The ends lost 5 bases at V and 8 bases at J; junction bases unmatched: 5. The CDR3 has 12 residues. Germline-derived CDR1 and CDR2 are MNHEY and SMNVEV (reference sequence). CDR3 nucleotide sequence: TGTGCCAGCAGTGGGAAGGGACAGGAAGCTTTCTTT. Amino acid sequence: CASSGKGQEAFF.

The chain carries TRBV18 and TRBJ2-1, with 9 bases that match TRBD2. Per the germline V gene, CDR1 is KGHSH and CDR2 is LQKENI. This CDR3 spans 16 amino acids. Trimming at V came to 2 bases and at J to 4 bases, leaving 6 bases not matched to a gene. DNA for the CDR3: TGTGCCAGCTCACCAGCTGGCGGGAGGGTTTACAATGAGCAGTTCTTC. Protein product: CASSPAGGRVYNEQFF.

This clone was counted once. V and J are TRBV9 and TRBJ2-3, with D possibly matching TRBD2 (5 bases). Per the germline V gene, CDR1 is SGDLS and CDR2 is YYNGEE. Trimming removed 2 bases at V and 4 bases at J, with 17 bases between. CDR3 length: 16 amino acids. This CDR3 is CASSVELAPGADTQYF. In DNA form, the CDR3 reads TGTGCCAGCAGCGTGGAACTCGCCCCCGGGGCAGATACGCAGTATTTT. The full variable domain, completed using reference TRBV9 and TRBJ2-3, is DSGVTQTPKHLITATGQRVTLRCSPRSGDLSVYWYQQSLDQGLQFLIQYYNGEERAKGNILERFSAQQFPDLHSELNLSSLELGDSALYFCASSVELAPGADTQYFGPGTRLTVL.

The chain couples TRBV30 to TRBJ1-5; 9 nucleotides align to TRBD1. From germline, CDR1 is GTSNPN and CDR2 SVGIG (reference sequence). The CDR3 covers 16 residues. With V trimmed by 2 bases and J by 3 bases, 8 bases remained unmatched. CDR3 coding DNA: TGTGCCTGGAGTCTTAATACAGGGGGCACCAATCAGCCCCAGCATTTT. Encoded protein: CAWSLNTGGTNQPQHF.

The J gene is TRBJ2-1, the V gene TRBV30, with a possible D match to TRBD1 (6 bases). V was clipped by 0 bases and J by 5 bases, with 11 bases between them. Germline V gives CDR1 GTSNPN, CDR2 SVGIG (reference sequence). This CDR3 is 14 amino acids long. The DNA for the CDR3 is TGTGCCTGGAGTGTAATGGGGGCCAACAATGAGCAGTTCTTC. Amino acid sequence: CAWSVMGANNEQFF.

The rearrangement joins TRBV5-8 to TRBJ2-3; 11 positions agree with TRBD2. The junction had 11 bases not matched to a gene; V was cut back by 0 bases and J by 5 bases. The CDR3 loop spans 18 amino acids. Germline V lookup: CDR1 SGHTS, CDR2 YDEGEE. The CDR3 region has the DNA TGTGCCAGCAGCTTGGGTAGCGGGAGGGTCCCGGAGGGAGATACGCAGTATTTT. Translating it yields CASSLGSGRVPEGDTQYF.

The rearrangement joins TRBV2 to TRBJ2-3, with D possibly being TRBD2 (5 bases). Trimming removed 4 bases at V and 2 bases at J, with 10 bases between. This CDR3 spans 14 amino acids. From germline, CDR1 is SNHLY and CDR2 FYNNEI. The CDR3 bases are TGTGCCAGCAGTGTTGGACTGTCCACAGATACGCAGTATTTT. It specifies CASSVGLSTDTQYF. The full variable domain, with the rest looked up from reference TRBV2 and TRBJ2-3, is EPEVTQTPSHQVTQMGQEVILRCVPISNHLYFYWYRQILGQKVEFLVSFYNNEISEKSEIFDDQFSVERPDGSNFTLKIRSTKLEDSAMYFCASSVGLSTDTQYFGPGTRLTVL.

The V gene is TRBV7-2, the J gene TRBJ2-5; the D gene is possibly TRBD1 (6 bases). This CDR3 is 14 amino acids long. CDR1 and CDR2 (germline): SGHTA, FQGNSA. Trimming took 5 bases from V and 5 from J, leaving 15 bases between them. This CDR3 reads CASSQKTGGETQYF. For the CDR3, the DNA is TGTGCCAGCAGCCAAAAGACAGGCGGGGAGACCCAGTACTTC.

The chain carries TRBV5-1 and TRBJ2-2; 7 nucleotides match TRBD2. V shed 2 bases, J shed 3 bases, and the junction held 4 bases outside the gene matches. The CDR3 has 15 amino acids. The V gene's germline CDR1 is SGHRS and CDR2 YFSETQ. CDR3 sequence: CASSFSSGYTGELFF. For the CDR3, the DNA is TGCGCCAGCAGCTTCTCTAGCGGATACACCGGGGAGCTGTTTTTT.

This sequence joins TRBV5-1 and TRBJ1-6; no reliable D call. CDR1 and CDR2 from the germline V gene are SGHRS and YFSETQ. V lost 4 bases, J lost 9 bases, and 14 bases lay in between. The CDR3 is made up of 14 amino acids. CDR3 residues: CASSREVEGSPLHF. The DNA for the CDR3 is TGCGCCAGCAGCCGGGAAGTAGAAGGTTCACCCCTCCACTTT. Looking up the rest from reference TRBV5-1 and TRBJ1-6 gives the full variable domain: KAGVTQTPRYLIKTRGQQVTLSCSPISGHRSVSWYQQTPGQGLQFLFEYFSETQRNKGNFPGRFSGRQFSNSRSEMNVSTLELGDSALYLCASSREVEGSPLHFGNGTRLTVT.

The chain has TRBV3-1 (or the pseudogene TRBV3-2) and TRBJ2-7, with TRBD2 matching over 15 bases. Germline loops: CDR1 LGHDT, CDR2 YNNKEL (reference sequence). This CDR3 is built from 17 residues. The V gene end was trimmed by 4 bases and the J gene end by 6 bases; junction bases not matched to a gene: 10. The CDR3 reads CASSRGGLAGGLSEQYF. The CDR3 coding sequence is TGTGCCAGCAGCCGAGGGGGACTAGCGGGAGGACTTTCCGAGCAGTACTTC.

This clone was seen more than once but under ten times. The chain joins TRBV2 to TRBJ1-1; 10 bases map to TRBD1. CDR3 length: 17 amino acids. Losses at the gene ends were 4 bases for V and 4 bases for J; bases not matched to a gene: 12. Germline CDR1 and CDR2: SNHLY and FYNNEI. CDR3 residues: CASSGDSGTGAVTEAFF. In nucleotides, the CDR3 is TGTGCCAGCAGTGGGGATTCCGGGACAGGGGCTGTCACTGAAGCTTTCTTT.

The chain recombines TRBV30 with TRBJ2-4; D perhaps matches TRBD2 (6 bases). Trimming stripped 0 bases from V and 0 bases from J, with 18 bases between. The CDR3 sequence is 18 residues long. Germline V gene lookup returns CDR1 GTSNPN and CDR2 SVGIG (reference sequence). The CDR3 bases are TGTGCCTGGAGTGTCCGATGGGGGGATACGCTAGCCAAAAACATTCAGTACTTC. This encodes CAWSVRWGDTLAKNIQYF.

The gene calls are TRBV6-5 and TRBJ2-1, with TRBD2 matching over 7 bases. Looked up from germline, CDR1 is MNHEY and CDR2 is SVGAGI. Unmatched junction bases numbered 13, after V lost 5 bases and J lost 12 bases. This CDR3 is 14 amino acids long. CDR3 in amino acids: CASSKRDPRTGQFF. The DNA of the CDR3 is TGTGCCAGCAGTAAGCGGGACCCCCGTACTGGGCAGTTCTTC.

The genes are TRBV7-9 and TRBJ1-2; weak D call: TRBD1 (6 bases). CDR3 size: 15 residues. Germline V gene sequence: CDR1 SEHNR, CDR2 FQNEAQ (reference sequence). Trimming took 5 bases from V and 1 from J, leaving 14 bases between them. CDR3 nucleotide sequence: TGTGCCAGCAGCCCCCACGGGGGGCTTAACTATGGCTACACCTTC. It codes for CASSPHGGLNYGYTF.

The rearrangement joins TRBV19 to TRBJ1-1; maybe TRBD1 (5 bases). The CDR3 is 13 residues long. V lost 7 bases and J 1 base, leaving 10 bases between the germline ends. CDR1 LNHDA and CDR2 SQIVND come from the germline V gene (reference sequence). Here the CDR3 reads CASTGGANTEAFF. Written as DNA, the CDR3 is TGTGCCAGTACCGGAGGGGCGAACACTGAAGCTTTCTTT.

The chain joins TRBV5-4 to TRBJ2-1, with 8 bases fitting TRBD2. The junction had 12 bases not matched to a gene; V was cut back by 4 bases and J by 6 bases. The CDR3 runs to 16 residues. Germline values: CDR1 SGHNT, CDR2 YYREEE (reference sequence). DNA for the CDR3: TGTGCCAGCAGCCCGGGGGCCAGCGGGAGTATCAATGAGCAGTTCTTC. Its translation: CASSPGASGSINEQFF.

This clone came up once. The V and J genes are TRBV12-5 and TRBJ2-1; possible D gene TRBD2, 6 bases. CDR1 and CDR2 (germline): LGHNT, FRNRAP. The CDR3 is 14 residues long. The ends were cut back, 7 bases at V and 7 bases at J, with 17 bases in the middle. The CDR3 DNA reads as TGTGCTAGTGCCCACACGGAGGGCGGAAATGAGCAGTTCTTC. This codes for CASAHTEGGNEQFF.

The gene calls are TRBV5-6 and TRBJ2-3; D call uncertain. Germline V gives CDR1 SGHDT, CDR2 YYEEEE. Deletions cut 0 bases from V and 2 bases from J, with 10 bases between. The CDR3 has 15 amino acids. The DNA of the CDR3 is TGTGCCAGCAGCTTGGCGGTAGCCGCCACAGATACGCAGTATTTT. It specifies CASSLAVAATDTQYF.

CDR3 nucleotide sequence: TGTGCCAGCAGCGTAGGGGCAGGTCATGTTAATGAAAAACTGTTTTTT. This sequence encodes CASSVGAGHVNEKLFF. This rearrangement joins TRBV9 to TRBJ1-4; no firm D call. Germline CDR1 SGDLS, CDR2 YYNGEE. The V end lost 0 bases, the J end lost 4 bases, and 13 bases lay between the germline ends. This CDR3 comprises 16 residues.

The chain recombines TRBV5-6 with TRBJ1-5; tentatively, D is TRBD1 (6 bases). V lost 3 bases and J lost 7, with 14 bases in between. The germline gives CDR1 SGHDT, CDR2 YYEEEE. The length of the CDR3 is 14 residues. The CDR3 coding sequence is TGTGCCAGCAGCTCAGGGCCCCAGGGGCAGCCCCAGCATTTT. This gives the protein CASSSGPQGQPQHF.

This chain joins TRBV7-9 and TRBJ2-5, with 10 bases fitting TRBD1. V shed 5 bases and J 3 bases; nucleotides not matched to a gene: 6. Per the germline V gene, CDR1 is SEHNR and CDR2 is FQNEAQ (reference sequence). The length of the CDR3 is 15 residues. The CDR3 spells CASSQTGGVKETQYF. The DNA for the CDR3 is TGTGCCAGCAGCCAGACAGGGGGCGTTAAAGAGACCCAGTACTTC.

The V gene is TRBV18, the J gene TRBJ1-5; the match to TRBD1 covers 9 bases. The trim removed 5 bases at V and 2 bases at J, leaving 1 base unmatched. From germline, CDR1 is KGHSH and CDR2 LQKENI. The CDR3 loop spans 14 amino acids. For the CDR3, the DNA is TGTGCCAGCTCAGGGGACAGGGGCAATCAGCCCCAGCATTTT. Protein product: CASSGDRGNQPQHF.

The genes are TRBV6-5 and TRBJ1-2, with D uncertain. Germline loops: CDR1 MNHEY, CDR2 SVGAGI. The CDR3 is 13 residues long. V gave up 6 bases and J gave up 1 base, with 9 bases separating them. CDR3 residues: CASSTEVNYGYTF. The CDR3 region has the DNA TGTGCCAGCAGCACTGAAGTTAACTATGGCTACACCTTC.

Regarding this clone: This CDR3 is also generated by other DNA sequences in the sample. This chain joins TRBV20-1 and TRBJ2-1; perhaps TRBD1 as D (5 bases). Germline V gives CDR1 DFQATT, CDR2 SNEGSKA (reference sequence). Trimming shortened V by 6 bases and J by 6 bases, and 9 bases separated the two germline ends. The CDR3 consists of 11 residues. The CDR3 protein is CSARRGNEQFF. CDR3 nucleotide sequence: TGCAGTGCCCGAAGGGGCAATGAGCAGTTCTTC.

This chain links TRBV30 with TRBJ2-2; 11 nucleotides line up with TRBD1. This CDR3 spans 14 amino acids. Per germline, CDR1 GTSNPN and CDR2 SVGIG (reference sequence). V shed 5 bases, J shed 8 bases, and the junction held 7 bases outside the gene matches. In DNA, the CDR3 is TGTGCCTGGCAAAGGGACAGGGGGTTAGGGGAGCTGTTTTTT. Translation gives CAWQRDRGLGELFF.

The V gene is TRBV2, the J gene TRBJ1-2; D unclear. Per the germline V gene, CDR1 is SNHLY and CDR2 is FYNNEI. CDR3 length: 13 residues. Trimming cost V 7 bases and J 6 bases, with 15 bases left between them. The CDR3 region is CASKNRVTDGYTF. For the CDR3, the DNA is TGTGCCAGCAAGAACAGAGTAACTGATGGCTACACCTTC.

This clone was counted a single time. This sequence joins TRBV6-5 and TRBJ1-2, with TRBD1 matching over 7 bases. Trimming cost V 10 bases and J 4 bases; bases outside gene matches: 9. The length of the CDR3 is 13 residues. CDR1 and CDR2 from the germline V gene are MNHEY and SVGAGI. CDR3 residues: CATGDSTFYGYTF. Written as DNA, the CDR3 is TGTGCCACCGGGGACAGTACTTTCTATGGCTACACCTTC.

There are a few counts of this clone. The V call is TRBV19, the J call TRBJ2-1; 7 bases line up with TRBD2. V was clipped by 5 bases and J by 6 bases; unmatched bases: 10. CDR1 is LNHDA and CDR2 is SQIVND in the germline V gene (reference sequence). This CDR3 contains 15 residues. The CDR3 sequence: CASSVGAGLINEQFF. The DNA of the CDR3 is TGTGCCAGTAGTGTCGGAGCGGGACTTATCAATGAGCAGTTCTTC. Full variable domain (remainder filled in from reference TRBV19 and TRBJ2-1): DGGITQSPKYLFRKEGQNVTLSCEQNLNHDAMYWYRQDPGQGLRLIYYSQIVNDFQKGDIAEGYSVSREKKESFPLTVTSAQKNPTAFYLCASSVGAGLINEQFFGPGTRLTVL.

CDR3 region: CSASDLFMRNYGYTF. In DNA form, the CDR3 reads TGCAGTGCTAGTGATCTGTTCATGCGAAACTATGGCTACACCTTC. The rearrangement uses TRBV20-1 and TRBJ1-2; D gene uncertain. The V and J ends lost 3 bases and 2 bases respectively, with 16 bases between them. Germline CDR1 reads DFQATT; CDR2 reads SNEGSKA (reference sequence). This CDR3 region has 15 residues.

This clone was observed a handful of times. This chain connects TRBV30 to TRBJ1-5; the D gene is possibly TRBD1 (6 bases). The CDR3 is made up of 14 amino acids. V lost 3 bases to trimming and J lost 2 bases, with 11 bases between them. Looked up from germline, CDR1 is GTSNPN and CDR2 is SVGIG (reference sequence). The CDR3 DNA reads as TGTGCCTGGAGGGGATACAGGGGCAATCAGCCCCAGCATTTT. Its translation: CAWRGYRGNQPQHF.

The gene calls are TRBV19 and TRBJ2-3, with TRBD2 matching 9 bases. V was clipped by 1 base and J by 5 bases; unmatched bases: 7. This CDR3 spans 16 amino acids. From germline, CDR1 is LNHDA and CDR2 SQIVND (reference sequence). CDR3 DNA: TGTGCCAGTAGTATAGGGGTAGCGGGAGAGGTAGATACGCAGTATTTT. It is translated as CASSIGVAGEVDTQYF.